One sample yielded the 18 T cell receptor beta chains listed below, sequenced in a study of control samples from healthy donors and cancer patients. Sequencing was performed with immunoSEQ multiplex PCR; in TCRdb, only in-frame clones are kept and a portion is missing. This sample has 160,000 or so clones, with 96% found just once. Material for sequencing was blood. The receptors derive from a woman aged 25 to 39 in good health.

The rearrangement links TRBV9 to TRBJ2-4, with TRBD2 as a possible D gene (5 bases). V lost 0 bases to trimming and J lost 0 bases, with 13 bases between them. The CDR3 has 17 residues. Germline V CDR1 and CDR2: SGDLS, YYNGEE. CDR3 DNA sequence: TGTGCCAGCAGCGTAGATCCGATCCGGGGAGCCAAAAACATTCAGTACTTC. This codes for CASSVDPIRGAKNIQYF.

A single count supports this clone. This chain connects TRBV29-1 to TRBJ1-1, with D possibly TRBD1 on 6 matching bases. Germline CDR1 and CDR2: SQVTM and ANQGSEA. V was cut by 7 bases and J by 4 bases, with 13 bases left in between. This CDR3 has 12 residues. The CDR3 loop reads CSATGQGTEAFF. The CDR3 DNA reads TGCAGCGCCACAGGGCAGGGCACTGAAGCTTTCTTT.

The V gene is TRBV19, the J gene TRBJ2-1; D remains unclear. CDR1 and CDR2 (germline): LNHDA, SQIVND (reference sequence). V shed 1 base and J shed 6 bases, with 10 bases lying between them. The CDR3 extends over 14 amino acids. The chain's CDR3 is CASSIVGPGNEQFF. As DNA, the CDR3 is TGTGCCAGTAGTATAGTCGGACCCGGCAATGAGCAGTTCTTC.

The genes are TRBV3-1 (or the pseudogene TRBV3-2) and TRBJ2-7; D gene unclear. CDR1 and CDR2 from the germline V gene are LGHDT and YNNKEL (reference sequence). Trimming left V 3 bases short and J 2 bases short, with 5 bases between. The CDR3 sequence is 12 residues long. This CDR3 is CASSHVAYEQYF. The CDR3 DNA sequence: TGTGCCAGCAGCCATGTAGCCTACGAGCAGTACTTC.

This clone has a handful of counts. The chain couples TRBV19 to TRBJ2-3, with D perhaps TRBD1 or TRBD2 (5 bases each). The CDR3 loop spans 17 amino acids. V was clipped by 4 bases and J by 1 base, with 18 bases between them. From germline, CDR1 is LNHDA and CDR2 SQIVND (reference sequence). CDR3 DNA: TGTGCCAGTAGTACCGATCCTTGGGACCAGCGCACAGATACGCAGTATTTT. This codes for CASSTDPWDQRTDTQYF. Complete variable domain (other parts from reference TRBV19 and TRBJ2-3): DGGITQSPKYLFRKEGQNVTLSCEQNLNHDAMYWYRQDPGQGLRLIYYSQIVNDFQKGDIAEGYSVSREKKESFPLTVTSAQKNPTAFYLCASSTDPWDQRTDTQYFGPGTRLTVL.

The rearrangement joins TRBV30 to TRBJ1-1; D may be TRBD1 (6 bases). This CDR3 has 13 amino acids. Between the trimmed V and J ends, which lost 4 bases and 5 bases, there was a span of 14 bases. CDR1 and CDR2 from the germline V gene are GTSNPN and SVGIG (reference sequence). The CDR3 nucleotides read TGTGCCTGGACCTGGGGGGGCAAGACTGAAGCTTTCTTT. Encoded protein: CAWTWGGKTEAFF.

This chain links TRBV19 with TRBJ2-2; 9 bases fit TRBD1. The CDR3 has 13 residues. With 8 bases clipped from V and 5 bases from J, the junction kept 3 bases outside the gene matches. Germline lookup yields CDR1 LNHDA and CDR2 SQIVND (reference sequence). The CDR3 is CASGTGHTGELFF. The CDR3 DNA reads as TGTGCCAGTGGGACAGGGCATACCGGGGAGCTGTTTTTT.

This clone was recorded once. The rearrangement joins TRBV10-1 to TRBJ1-2, with D perhaps matching TRBD1 (6 bases). V was clipped by 5 bases and J by 8 bases, with 15 bases between them. The CDR3 covers 13 residues. Looked up from germline, CDR1 is WNHNN and CDR2 is SYGVQD (reference sequence). CDR3 sequence reads: CASSPLRGDGYTF. The CDR3 DNA reads as TGCGCCAGCAGTCCCCTTAGGGGGGACGGCTACACCTTC.

This chain connects TRBV30 to TRBJ1-1, with 9 bases fitting TRBD1. The CDR3 is made up of 14 amino acids. The germline V gene encodes CDR1 GTSNPN and CDR2 SVGIG (reference sequence). J was trimmed by 4 bases and V by 4 bases; bases with no gene match: 7. This CDR3 reads CAWTPGQGFTEAFF. Written as DNA, the CDR3 is TGTGCCTGGACCCCGGGACAGGGATTCACTGAAGCTTTCTTT.

The CDR3 region has the DNA TGTGCCAGCAGCGGGATACCGGGGCAGGGTGAAGAGACCCAGTACTTC. Translating it yields CASSGIPGQGEETQYF. V is TRBV9 and J is TRBJ2-5; D may correspond to TRBD1 or TRBD2 (5 bases each). Germline V CDR1 and CDR2: SGDLS, YYNGEE. CDR3 size: 16 residues. V was cut by 3 bases and J by 3 bases, with 18 bases left in between. Filled out from reference TRBV9 and TRBJ2-5, the complete variable domain reads DSGVTQTPKHLITATGQRVTLRCSPRSGDLSVYWYQQSLDQGLQFLIQYYNGEERAKGNILERFSAQQFPDLHSELNLSSLELGDSALYFCASSGIPGQGEETQYFGPGTRLLVL.

The chain employs TRBV7-9 and TRBJ1-1, with D hard to call. Per the germline V gene, CDR1 is SEHNR and CDR2 is FQNEAQ (reference sequence). The ends were cut back, 4 bases at V and 3 bases at J, with 15 bases in the middle. CDR3 size: 15 residues. The CDR3 region is CASSSLGMRDTEAFF. DNA of the CDR3: TGTGCCAGCAGCTCTCTGGGGATGAGGGACACTGAAGCTTTCTTT.

The gene calls are TRBV24-1 and TRBJ2-1; 9 bases match TRBD2. The CDR3 is made up of 14 amino acids. Germline trimming cut 3 bases from V and 8 bases from J; bases unmatched to any gene: 4. The germline V gene encodes CDR1 KGHDR and CDR2 SFDVKD. The CDR3 sequence: CATSDSGRLDEQFF. DNA for the CDR3: TGTGCCACCAGTGATAGCGGGAGGTTAGATGAGCAGTTCTTC.

This sequence joins TRBV6-5 and TRBJ1-1, with 12 bases fitting TRBD1. Germline V gives CDR1 MNHEY, CDR2 SVGAGI. With V trimmed by 6 bases and J by 1 base, 3 bases remained unmatched. This CDR3 spans 15 amino acids. The CDR3 is CASRGTGGANTEAFF. In DNA form, the CDR3 reads TGTGCCAGCAGAGGGACAGGGGGCGCGAACACTGAAGCTTTCTTT.

This clone was seen just once. The V gene is TRBV19, the J gene TRBJ2-7; TRBD2 matches at 14 bases. This CDR3 has 16 amino acids. CDR1 LNHDA and CDR2 SQIVND come from the germline V gene (reference sequence). V trimming: 1 base; J trimming: 4 bases; junction bases outside the gene matches: 3. The CDR3 DNA reads as TGTGCCAGTAGTATAGGGGGGACTAGCGGGAGTTACGAGCAGTACTTC. Its translation: CASSIGGTSGSYEQYF. Supplemented by reference TRBV19 and TRBJ2-7, the full variable domain reads DGGITQSPKYLFRKEGQNVTLSCEQNLNHDAMYWYRQDPGQGLRLIYYSQIVNDFQKGDIAEGYSVSREKKESFPLTVTSAQKNPTAFYLCASSIGGTSGSYEQYFGPGTRLTVT.

This chain connects TRBV3-1 (or the pseudogene TRBV3-2) to TRBJ1-2, with D tentatively TRBD1 (5 bases). V lost 0 bases and J lost 4, with 15 bases in between. Germline loops: CDR1 LGHDT, CDR2 YNNKEL (reference sequence). The CDR3 covers 16 residues. CDR3 nucleotides: TGTGCCAGCAGCCAAGATCGGCACGGGGGAGGCTATGGCTACACCTTC. This gives the protein CASSQDRHGGGYGYTF.

This clone was recorded once. This rearrangement joins TRBV11-2 to TRBJ2-7; no reliable D call. Trimming shortened V by 3 bases and J by 4 bases, and 7 bases separated the two germline ends. Per the germline V gene, CDR1 is SGHAT and CDR2 is FQNNGV. The CDR3 runs 12 residues. The CDR3 loop is CASSLGSYEQYF. In DNA form, the CDR3 reads TGTGCCAGCAGCTTGGGCTCGTACGAGCAGTACTTC.

V is TRBV30 and J is TRBJ2-1, with 7 nucleotides matching TRBD2. This CDR3 comprises 14 residues. The V segment lost 2 bases and the J segment 6 bases; nucleotides outside the gene matches: 7. The germline V gene has CDR1 GTSNPN and CDR2 SVGIG (reference sequence). CDR3 residues: CAWSLGGSPNEQFF. The CDR3, as DNA: TGTGCCTGGAGTTTAGGCGGGAGTCCCAATGAGCAGTTCTTC.

This rearrangement joins TRBV19 to TRBJ2-4; 10 bases are a match to TRBD2. Germline V gene data show CDR1 as LNHDA and CDR2 as SQIVND (reference sequence). The CDR3 runs to 20 residues. V was clipped by 4 bases and J by 1 base; unmatched bases: 16. Here the CDR3 reads CASSTPGIAGGVGAKNIQYF. Written as DNA, the CDR3 is TGTGCCAGTAGTACCCCGGGGATAGCGGGGGGAGTTGGGGCCAAAAACATTCAGTACTTC. Combining the CDR3 with reference TRBV19 and TRBJ2-4 gives the whole variable domain DGGITQSPKYLFRKEGQNVTLSCEQNLNHDAMYWYRQDPGQGLRLIYYSQIVNDFQKGDIAEGYSVSREKKESFPLTVTSAQKNPTAFYLCASSTPGIAGGVGAKNIQYFGAGTRLSVL.